These T cell receptor beta chains were read from a single sample in a study of T cell repertoires in cytomegalovirus infection. The antigens these receptors bind are not known. From the reads, TCRdb called clonotypes with MiXCR, one entry per CDR3 protein. Counted here are approximately 1,000,000 distinct CDR3 sequences, around 32% occurring once; the ten biggest clones make up 11% to 15%. The sequenced sample was cultured CD8+ T cells from PBMCs, obtained from culture after CMV antigen stimulation. Every receptor here comes from a human donor in good health (CMV status not recorded). Some clones in this sample may be carry-over from other donors' samples. CDR3s include the opening cysteine and the closing phenylalanine or tryptophan. The D gene is left open where the match is weak. Rows give clone size only sometimes, using once, few, many, or a class for an expanded clone.

J gene: TRBJ2-3; clone size: once; V gene: TRBV2; D gene: .; CDR3 length: 12; CDR3 protein: CASSEYMDTQYF; CDR3 DNA: TGTGCCAGCAGTGAATACATGGATACGCAGTATTTT
J gene: TRBJ2-1; clone size: .; V gene: TRBV5-5; D gene: .; CDR3 length: 13; CDR3 protein: CASSPDSSAEQFF; CDR3 DNA: TGTGCCAGCAGCCCTGACAGCTCCGCTGAGCAGTTCTTC
J gene: TRBJ1-4; clone size: .; V gene: TRBV6-1; D gene: .; CDR3 length: 14; CDR3 protein: CASKPRGRNEKLFF; CDR3 DNA: TGTGCCAGCAAACCCCGGGGGAGGAATGAAAAACTGTTTTTT
J gene: TRBJ2-1; clone size: .; V gene: TRBV15; D gene: .; CDR3 length: 13; CDR3 protein: CATSRVGVNEQFF; CDR3 DNA: TGTGCCACCAGCAGAGTAGGGGTGAATGAGCAGTTCTTC
J gene: TRBJ2-2; clone size: few; V gene: TRBV6-1; D gene: .; CDR3 length: 12; CDR3 protein: CATLQVTGELFF; CDR3 DNA: TGTGCCACCCTACAGGTCACCGGGGAGCTGTTTTTT
J gene: TRBJ1-1; clone size: few; V gene: TRBV27; D gene: TRBD1; CDR3 length: 15; CDR3 protein: CASSFFAGGNTEAFF; CDR3 DNA: TGTGCCAGCAGTTTTTTCGCAGGGGGTAACACTGAAGCTTTCTTT
J gene: TRBJ2-6; clone size: many; V gene: TRBV6-2/TRBV6-3; D gene: .; CDR3 length: 15; CDR3 protein: CASSDRLSGANVLTF; CDR3 DNA: TGTGCCAGCAGTGACAGGCTCTCTGGGGCCAACGTCCTGACTTTC
J gene: TRBJ1-2; clone size: few; V gene: TRBV9; D gene: .; CDR3 length: 11; CDR3 protein: CASRDNYGYTF; CDR3 DNA: TGTGCCAGCCGGGACAACTATGGCTACACCTTC
J gene: TRBJ2-5; clone size: .; V gene: TRBV7-3; D gene: .; CDR3 length: 15; CDR3 protein: CASSPEATTQETQYF; CDR3 DNA: TGTGCCAGCTCCCCGGAGGCAACCACCCAAGAGACCCAGTACTTC
J gene: TRBJ1-5; clone size: many; V gene: TRBV27; D gene: .; CDR3 length: 14; CDR3 protein: CASSSGDSNQPQHF; CDR3 DNA: TGTGCCAGCAGTTCTGGGGATAGCAATCAGCCCCAGCATTTT
J gene: TRBJ1-4; clone size: .; V gene: TRBV12-3/TRBV12-4; D gene: .; CDR3 length: 16; CDR3 protein: CASSLGRFATNEKLFF; CDR3 DNA: TGTGCCAGCAGTTTGGGCAGATTTGCAACTAATGAAAAACTGTTTTTT
J gene: TRBJ1-1; clone size: few; V gene: TRBV19; D gene: .; CDR3 length: 15; CDR3 protein: CASSLTPGMNTEAFF; CDR3 DNA: TGTGCCAGTAGTTTAACCCCAGGGATGAACACTGAAGCTTTCTTT
J gene: TRBJ1-1; clone size: once; V gene: TRBV6-5; D gene: .; CDR3 length: 14; CDR3 protein: CASSYTVPTDEAFF; CDR3 DNA: TGTGCCAGCAGTTACACTGTCCCGACAGATGAAGCTTTCTTT
J gene: TRBJ2-3; clone size: few; V gene: TRBV9; D gene: .; CDR3 length: 13; CDR3 protein: CASSAGDFDTQYF; CDR3 DNA: TGTGCCAGCAGCGCGGGGGACTTCGATACGCAGTATTTT
J gene: TRBJ2-3; clone size: .; V gene: TRBV4-1; D gene: TRBD2; CDR3 length: 16; CDR3 protein: CASSPSSGRNTDTQYF; CDR3 DNA: TGCGCCAGCAGCCCCTCTAGCGGGAGAAACACAGATACGCAGTATTTT
J gene: TRBJ2-1; clone size: few; V gene: TRBV6-5; D gene: .; CDR3 length: 13; CDR3 protein: CASSYSRLHEQFF; CDR3 DNA: TGTGCCAGCAGTTACTCCCGACTTCATGAGCAGTTCTTC
J gene: TRBJ2-2; clone size: .; V gene: TRBV20-1; D gene: .; CDR3 length: 14; CDR3 protein: CSARDLGDTGELFF; CDR3 DNA: TGCAGTGCTAGAGATCTAGGCGACACCGGGGAGCTGTTTTTT
J gene: TRBJ2-3; clone size: few; V gene: TRBV12-5; D gene: TRBD1; CDR3 length: 19; CDR3 protein: CASDLGDRITTSGTDTQYF; CDR3 DNA: TGTGCTAGTGACCTTGGGGACAGAATAACTACTTCTGGCACAGATACGCAGTATTTT
J gene: TRBJ2-5; clone size: .; V gene: TRBV19; D gene: .; CDR3 length: 15; CDR3 protein: CASSIAGRTQETQYF; CDR3 DNA: TGTGCCAGTAGTATAGCAGGCAGGACCCAAGAGACCCAGTACTTC
J gene: TRBJ2-7; clone size: many; V gene: TRBV7-6; D gene: .; CDR3 length: 13; CDR3 protein: CASSHPGAYEQYF; CDR3 DNA: TGTGCCAGCAGCCATCCAGGGGCTTACGAGCAGTACTTC